The clone carrying this T cell receptor (delta chain) was counted a few times. Its antigen is not identified. This DNA's translation and the protein TCRdb lists, from a much larger clone, do not match at residue 5, likely due to a read error; the protein shown is translated from the DNA. The V gene end was trimmed by 3 bases and the J gene end by 0 bases; junction bases not matched to a gene: 23. The CDR3 has 20 residues. CDR1 is TVYSNPD, CDR2 GDNSRS, per germline (reference sequence). The data were obtained in a study of γδ T cells in repeated Plasmodium falciparum infection. Broader study findings: Malian children's Vdelta2-negative repertoires appeared more expanded and less diverse than Australians'.

TCRdb used CATT to re-call clones from the multiplex PCR reads. The sample records some 100,000 delta-chain clones, 1.4% being singletons. Flow sorting of PBMC yielded separate Vgamma9/Vdelta2+ and Vdelta2-negative gammadelta T cell populations for bulk repertoire analysis. This sequence was found in a pool of human donors (malaria-infected and uninfected, not separated). The chain employs TRDV3 and TRDJ1, with TRDD3 matching 9 bases. The material sequenced was gamma-delta T cells from blood. CDR3 in amino acids: CAFAFLAHYGGYWYTDKLIF. The CDR3 region has the DNA TGTGCCTTCGCCTTCCTTGCCCATTACGGGGGATACTGGTACACCGATAAACTCATCTTT.